This T cell receptor beta chain is drawn from a study of blood T cell repertoires in COVID-19. Study background: The cDNA or gDNA used as material had been derived from T cells, B-cell-depleted T cells, or PBMCs.

The cohort comprised adults aged roughly 18 to 95 years residing in about 25 US areas. CDR1 is KGHSH, CDR2 LQKENI, per germline. With V trimmed by 3 bases and J by 2 bases, 6 bases remained unmatched. The CDR3 has 17 residues. The method was immunoSEQ multiplex PCR; TCRdb's version includes in-frame clones alone and lacks a portion of them. The sample has 320,000 or so clones, less than 90% seen once. The chain uses TRBV18 and TRBJ2-3, with 12 bases identical to TRBD2. Material for sequencing was PBMCs or T cells enriched from blood (not recorded which). The sequence derives from a young woman who had recovered from COVID-19. CDR3 sequence reads: CASSPRLAGATTDTQYF. The DNA of the CDR3 is TGTGCCAGCTCACCCAGACTAGCGGGGGCCACCACAGATACGCAGTATTTT.